The next 27 T cell receptor beta chains were all read from a single sample in a study of CDR3 diversity in severe acne (dated by TCRdb to the late 2010s). Library preparation employed PCR. Sequencing took place on an Illumina HiSeq 2000. TCRdb cleaned the public reads at Q25 with fastp, built clones with MiXCR and kept in-frame beta chains. Each record represents a unique CDR3 protein, reported with the most common genes and DNA among its rows. The sample has tens of thousands of distinct CDR3 sequences on record, around 54% of them singletons. The ten most abundant clones make up about 9.9% of the sample. The material sequenced was blood. These receptors were taken from a male donor with severe acne vulgaris.

With respect to this clonotype: One junction end disagrees with the germline gene, perhaps due to a read error. The chain employs TRBV7-9 and TRBJ2-5; D ambiguous. The CDR3 length is 16 residues. Germline-derived CDR1 and CDR2 are SEHNR and FQNEAQ (reference sequence). CDR3: CASSQDPGPNQETQYF. The DNA of the CDR3 is TGCGCCAGCAGCCAAGATCCAGGACCTAACCAAGAGACCCAGTACTTC.

This clonotype was observed a few times. This rearrangement joins TRBV12-3 or TRBV12-4 to TRBJ1-4; no firm D call. The CDR3 covers 14 residues. V lost 7 bases and J 4 bases, leaving 13 bases between the germline ends. CDR3 loop: CASKNVGLNEKLFF. DNA of the CDR3: TGTGCCAGCAAAAATGTCGGCCTTAATGAAAAACTGTTTTTT.

This clonotype turned up a few times. V gene TRBV6-5 combines with J gene TRBJ1-5; TRBD1 matches at 10 bases. The germline gives CDR1 MNHEY, CDR2 SVGAGI. V was clipped by 0 bases and J by 6 bases; unmatched bases: 2. There are 15 residues in the CDR3. For the CDR3, the DNA is TGTGCCAGCAGTTACTCGAGGACAGGGGGTCAGCCCCAGCATTTT. Translated: CASSYSRTGGQPQHF.

The chain couples TRBV2 to TRBJ2-7, with 8 bases matching TRBD1. Trimming cost V 5 bases and J 6 bases; bases outside gene matches: 3. CDR1 SNHLY and CDR2 FYNNEI come from the germline V gene. This CDR3 spans 12 amino acids. The CDR3 DNA sequence: TGTGCCAGCAGTACCACAGGGGGCGAGCAGTACTTC. This gives the protein CASSTTGGEQYF.

This clonotype came up once. The rearrangement links TRBV25-1 to TRBJ1-5; no firm D call. This CDR3 region has 15 residues. Germline V gene data show CDR1 as MGHDK and CDR2 as SYGVNS. The V end lost 6 bases, the J end lost 3 bases, and 15 bases lay between the germline ends. CDR3 amino acids: CASSQGRADNQPQHF. The CDR3 DNA reads TGTGCCAGCAGCCAAGGTCGGGCGGACAATCAGCCCCAGCATTTT. Supplemented by reference TRBV25-1 and TRBJ1-5, the full variable domain reads EADIYQTPRYLVIGTGKKITLECSQTMGHDKMYWYQQDPGMELHLIHYSYGVNSTEKGDLSSESTVSRIRTEHFPLTLESARPSHTSQYLCASSQGRADNQPQHFGDGTRLSIL.

This rearrangement joins TRBV7-9 to TRBJ2-2; D gene ambiguous. Germline-derived CDR1 and CDR2 are SEHNR and FQNEAQ (reference sequence). Deletions cut 4 bases from V and 7 bases from J, with 7 bases between. This CDR3 comprises 12 residues. The CDR3 loop is CASSSQNGELFF. The CDR3 DNA reads TGTGCCAGCAGCTCACAAAACGGGGAGCTGTTTTTT. The entire variable domain, with the rest obtained from reference TRBV7-9 and TRBJ2-2, is as follows: DTGVSQNPRHKITKRGQNVTFRCDPISEHNRLYWYRQTLGQGPEFLTYFQNEAQLEKSRLLSDRFSAERPKGSFSTLEIQRTEQGDSAMYLCASSSQNGELFFGEGSRLTVL.

This chain uses TRBV6-5 with TRBJ2-7; D is perhaps TRBD1 or TRBD2 (6 bases each). The CDR3 length is 14 residues. The V and J ends lost 6 bases and 6 bases respectively, with 18 bases between them. In germline, CDR1 is MNHEY, CDR2 SVGAGI. The CDR3 sequence is CASSPSGGGFEQYV. In DNA, the CDR3 is TGTGCCAGCAGCCCCAGCGGAGGGGGGTTCGAGCAGTACGTC.

In this sample, this clonotype turned up once. V usage is TRBV2 and J usage is TRBJ1-6; 7 nucleotides line up with TRBD1. This CDR3 contains 15 residues. Unmatched junction bases numbered 7, after V lost 5 bases and J lost 6 bases. Looked up from germline, CDR1 is SNHLY and CDR2 is FYNNEI. The CDR3 sequence: CASSSRQGVNSPLHF. The CDR3 DNA reads TGTGCCAGCAGTTCCCGACAGGGCGTTAATTCACCCCTCCACTTT.

V gene TRBV7-8 combines with J gene TRBJ2-5; D gene uncertain. Per germline, CDR1 SGHVS and CDR2 FQNEAQ. The CDR3 consists of 14 residues. The germline V and J ends were trimmed by 1 base and 2 bases, with 8 bases remaining between them. Here the CDR3 DNA reads TGTGCCAGCAGCTTAGTGAGTACACAAGAGACCCAGTACTTC. Its translation is CASSLVSTQETQYF.

By sample fraction, this clonotype is medium-sized (0.01 to 0.1%). This chain uses TRBV24-1 with TRBJ2-5; possibly TRBD1 for D (6 bases). V lost 3 bases, J lost 5 bases, and 15 bases lay in between. The CDR3 contains 15 residues. Germline V gene data show CDR1 as KGHDR and CDR2 as SFDVKD. The CDR3 sequence: CATSDDRDTRETQYF. The CDR3 coding sequence is TGTGCCACCAGTGATGACCGGGACACCCGGGAGACCCAGTACTTC.

For this clonotype: A much larger clone lies one base from this, so it may be a read error. The chain carries TRBV7-2 and TRBJ2-7; D is possibly TRBD1 (5 bases). This CDR3 region has 14 residues. Germline V gene lookup returns CDR1 SGHTA and CDR2 FQGNSA. The CDR3 DNA is TGTGCCAGCAGTTTAGCACCCAGGGCGCACGAGCAGTACGTC. Translated, it gives CASSLAPRAHEQYV.

The chain carries TRBV7-8 and TRBJ2-6, with D hard to call. Per the germline V gene, CDR1 is SGHVS and CDR2 is FQNEAQ. Deletions cut 5 bases from V and 1 base from J, with 9 bases between. CDR3 length: 15 amino acids. In nucleotides, the CDR3 is TGTGCCAGCAGCCCGGTGGAATCTGGGGCCAACGTCCTGACTTTC. This encodes CASSPVESGANVLTF.

The V and J genes are TRBV7-9 and TRBJ2-2, with D unclear. Trimming pared 5 bases from V and 1 base from J, leaving 8 bases between. CDR3 size: 14 residues. CDR1 is SEHNR and CDR2 is FQNEAQ in the germline V gene (reference sequence). CDR3 DNA sequence: TGTGCCAGCAGCGAGACGGTGAACACCGGGGAGCTGTTTTTT. Its protein is CASSETVNTGELFF.

V gene TRBV7-9 combines with J gene TRBJ1-2; weak D call: TRBD1 (6 bases). Trimming cost V 4 bases and J 4 bases, with 19 bases left between them. Germline V gives CDR1 SEHNR, CDR2 FQNEAQ (reference sequence). The CDR3 spans 16 residues. The CDR3: CASSSYYLRDTYGYTF. CDR3 in DNA: TGTGCCAGCAGCTCCTACTACCTCCGGGACACCTATGGCTACACCTTC. The complete variable domain, with remaining parts taken from reference TRBV7-9 and TRBJ1-2, reads DTGVSQNPRHKITKRGQNVTFRCDPISEHNRLYWYRQTLGQGPEFLTYFQNEAQLEKSRLLSDRFSAERPKGSFSTLEIQRTEQGDSAMYLCASSSYYLRDTYGYTFGSGTRLTVV.

This clonotype occurred once. This may arise from a read error, as a much more abundant clone is one base away. J is TRBJ2-5 and V is TRBV7-2, with 12 bases aligning to TRBD2. There are 15 residues in the CDR3. The germline gives CDR1 SGHTA, CDR2 FQGNSA. CDR3: CAGSPKTSGRGTQYF. For the CDR3, the DNA is TGTGCCGGCAGCCCCAAGACTAGCGGGAGAGGGACCCAGTACTTC.

In regard to this clonotype: A much larger clone is a single base away; this may be a read error. This chain uses TRBV20-1 with TRBJ1-1; a weak D match, TRBD1 (6 bases). Germline-derived CDR1 and CDR2 are DFQATT and SNEGSKA (reference sequence). This CDR3 is 11 amino acids long. Trimming stripped 6 bases from V and 10 bases from J, with 15 bases between. The chain's CDR3 is CSARGGGGAFF. CDR3 DNA sequence: TGCAGTGCCAGGGGTGGGGGAGGAGCTTTCTTT.

About this clonotype: Because the CDR3 is missing its conserved closing phenylalanine or tryptophan, this is likely a read error. The rearrangement uses TRBV5-1 and TRBJ2-3, with D possibly being TRBD1 (5 bases). This CDR3 comprises 17 residues. Germline-derived CDR1 and CDR2 are SGHRS and YFSETQ. Trimming took 4 bases from V and 0 from J, leaving 18 bases between them. CDR3 in DNA: TGCGCCAGCAGCCTCCCGTTGGACACCTCTAGCACAGATACGCAGTATTAT. This translates into CASSLPLDTSSTDTQYY.

The chain has TRBV2 and TRBJ2-7, with 7 bases identical to TRBD1. The germline V gene encodes CDR1 SNHLY and CDR2 FYNNEI. Trimming removed 9 bases from V and 12 bases from J; junction bases left unmatched: 17. The CDR3 totals 13 residues. CDR3 region: CARDLPGQPPPYF. The DNA of the CDR3 is TGTGCCAGAGACCTACCGGGACAGCCCCCCCCGTACTTC.

This chain uses TRBV14 with TRBJ2-7; no reliable D call. Looked up from germline, CDR1 is SGHDN and CDR2 is FVKESK. V was cut by 0 bases and J by 6 bases, with 15 bases left in between. CDR3 length equals 15 residues. In DNA, the CDR3 is TGTGCCAGCAGCCAAGATGTAATGGCTACTATCGAGCAGTACTTC. It is translated as CASSQDVMATIEQYF. Using reference TRBV14 and TRBJ2-7 for the parts outside the CDR3, the full variable domain is EAGVTQFPSHSVIEKGQTVTLRCDPISGHDNLYWYRRVMGKEIKFLLHFVKESKQDESGMPNNRFLAERTGGTYSTLKVQPAELEDSGVYFCASSQDVMATIEQYFGPGTRLTVT.

This sequence joins TRBV20-1 and TRBJ2-3, with 12 nucleotides matching TRBD2. This CDR3 has 15 residues. Germline V gene data show CDR1 as DFQATT and CDR2 as SNEGSKA (reference sequence). The V segment lost 8 bases and the J segment 4 bases; nucleotides outside the gene matches: 10. This CDR3 reads CSPETSGSVADTQYF. The CDR3 DNA is TGCAGTCCGGAGACTAGCGGGAGTGTCGCAGATACGCAGTATTTT.

This chain connects TRBV24-1 to TRBJ2-2; D ambiguous. The CDR3 has 13 amino acids. Trimming took 5 bases from V and 6 from J, leaving 9 bases between them. Germline CDR1 reads KGHDR; CDR2 reads SFDVKD. This chain's CDR3 is CATSGVVAGELFF. As DNA, the CDR3 is TGTGCCACCAGTGGGGTAGTCGCCGGGGAGCTGTTTTTT.

As regards this clonotype: A much bigger clone sits one base away, suggesting this may be a read error. A read error is likely, as this CDR3 ends without the conserved phenylalanine or tryptophan. The V and J genes are TRBV6-4 and TRBJ2-3, with 8 bases aligning to TRBD2. The CDR3 runs to 15 residues. Per the germline V gene, CDR1 is MRHNA and CDR2 is SNTAGT. The V segment lost 1 base and the J segment 2 bases; nucleotides outside the gene matches: 2. This chain's CDR3 is CASSDLAGSTDTQYL. The CDR3 nucleotides read TGTGCCAGCAGTGACTTAGCGGGGTCCACAGATACGCAGTATTTA.

The chain combines TRBV5-1 with TRBJ2-7; 9 bases are shared with TRBD1. The V and J ends lost 4 bases and 5 bases, in that order; junction bases with no gene match: 7. The CDR3 consists of 14 residues. Looked up from germline, CDR1 is SGHRS and CDR2 is YFSETQ. CDR3 DNA: TGCGCCAGCAGCGGGGACAGGGCCCCCCACGAGCAGTACTTC. Its protein product is CASSGDRAPHEQYF. Together with reference TRBV5-1 and TRBJ2-7, the CDR3 gives the full variable domain: KAGVTQTPRYLIKTRGQQVTLSCSPISGHRSVSWYQQTPGQGLQFLFEYFSETQRNKGNFPGRFSGRQFSNSRSEMNVSTLELGDSALYLCASSGDRAPHEQYFGPGTRLTVT.

This CDR3 is CAISEFQGYEQYF. The DNA of the CDR3 is TGTGCCATCAGTGAGTTCCAGGGCTACGAGCAGTACTTC. The chain joins TRBV10-3 to TRBJ2-7, with a possible D match to TRBD1 (5 bases). This CDR3 region has 13 residues. V lost 1 base to trimming and J lost 3 bases, with 7 bases between them. The V gene's germline CDR1 is ENHRY and CDR2 SYGVKD.

This clonotype appeared many times. V is TRBV6-2 or TRBV6-3 and J is TRBJ1-1, with D hard to call. Trimming removed 4 bases at V and 6 bases at J, with 6 bases between. This CDR3 contains 11 residues. CDR1 and CDR2 (germline): MNHEY, SVGEGT. The chain's CDR3 is CASSLGPEAFF. In DNA, the CDR3 is TGTGCCAGCAGTTTAGGCCCTGAAGCTTTCTTT.

The V gene is TRBV29-1, the J gene TRBJ1-6; no firm D call. From germline, CDR1 is SQVTM and CDR2 ANQGSEA. V dropped 6 bases and J dropped 8 bases, with 14 bases sitting between them. The CDR3 covers 13 residues. CDR3: CSVRTEVDSPLHF. The DNA for the CDR3 is TGCAGCGTGAGGACGGAGGTAGATTCACCCCTCCACTTT.

This chain links TRBV7-8 with TRBJ2-7; 15 nucleotides line up with TRBD2. V dropped 2 bases and J dropped 6; count of bases not matched to a gene: 5. CDR1 and CDR2 (germline): SGHVS, FQNEAQ. The CDR3 has 16 residues. The CDR3 nucleotides are TGTGCCAGCAGCTTAATGGGACTAGCGGGAGGATTCGAGCAGTACTTC. This encodes CASSLMGLAGGFEQYF.